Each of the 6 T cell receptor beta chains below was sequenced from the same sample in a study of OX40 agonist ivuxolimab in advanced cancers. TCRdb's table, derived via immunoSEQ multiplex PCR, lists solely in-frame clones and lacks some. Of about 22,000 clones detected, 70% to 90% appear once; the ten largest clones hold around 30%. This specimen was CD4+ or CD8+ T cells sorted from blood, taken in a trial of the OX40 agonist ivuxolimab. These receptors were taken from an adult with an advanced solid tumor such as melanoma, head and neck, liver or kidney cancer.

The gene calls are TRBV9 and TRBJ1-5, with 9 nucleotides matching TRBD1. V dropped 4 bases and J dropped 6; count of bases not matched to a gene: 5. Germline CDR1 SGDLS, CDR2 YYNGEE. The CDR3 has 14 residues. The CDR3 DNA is TGTGCCAGCAGCTCCGGGACAGGGTTTCAGCCCCAGCATTTT. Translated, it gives CASSSGTGFQPQHF. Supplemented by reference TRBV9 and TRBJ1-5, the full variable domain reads DSGVTQTPKHLITATGQRVTLRCSPRSGDLSVYWYQQSLDQGLQFLIQYYNGEERAKGNILERFSAQQFPDLHSELNLSSLELGDSALYFCASSSGTGFQPQHFGDGTRLSIL.

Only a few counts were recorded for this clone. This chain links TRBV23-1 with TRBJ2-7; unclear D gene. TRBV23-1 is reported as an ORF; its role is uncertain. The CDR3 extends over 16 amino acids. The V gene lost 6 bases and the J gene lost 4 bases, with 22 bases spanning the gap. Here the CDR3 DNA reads TGCGCCAGCAGCCTTCTTGAATACGGTTCCCAATACGAGCAGTACTTC. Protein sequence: CASSLLEYGSQYEQYF.

The CDR3 nucleotides read TGTGCCACCATTTCCCCCTGGGGCACTGAAGCTTTCTTT. Encoded protein: CATISPWGTEAFF. The chain carries TRBV7-9 and TRBJ1-1, with D unresolved. The CDR3 is 13 amino acids. With 10 bases removed from V and 4 bases from J, the gap between germline ends came to 16 bases. CDR1 and CDR2 (germline): SEHNR, FQNEAQ (reference sequence).

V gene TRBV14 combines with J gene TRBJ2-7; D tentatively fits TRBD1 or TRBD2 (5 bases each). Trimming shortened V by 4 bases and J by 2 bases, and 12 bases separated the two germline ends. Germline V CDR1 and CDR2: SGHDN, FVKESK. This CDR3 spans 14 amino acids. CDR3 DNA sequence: TGTGCCAGCAGCCCGGCTGGGGGTCCCTACGAGCAGTACTTC. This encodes CASSPAGGPYEQYF.

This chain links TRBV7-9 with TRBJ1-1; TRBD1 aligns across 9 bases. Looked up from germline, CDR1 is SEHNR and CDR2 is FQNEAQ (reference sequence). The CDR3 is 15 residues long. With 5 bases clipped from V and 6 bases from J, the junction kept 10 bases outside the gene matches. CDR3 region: CASSLDKRQGAEAFF. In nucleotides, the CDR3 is TGTGCCAGCAGCCTCGATAAGCGACAGGGGGCTGAAGCTTTCTTT. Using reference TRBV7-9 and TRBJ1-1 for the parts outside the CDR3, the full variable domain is DTGVSQNPRHKITKRGQNVTFRCDPISEHNRLYWYRQTLGQGPEFLTYFQNEAQLEKSRLLSDRFSAERPKGSFSTLEIQRTEQGDSAMYLCASSLDKRQGAEAFFGQGTRLTVV.

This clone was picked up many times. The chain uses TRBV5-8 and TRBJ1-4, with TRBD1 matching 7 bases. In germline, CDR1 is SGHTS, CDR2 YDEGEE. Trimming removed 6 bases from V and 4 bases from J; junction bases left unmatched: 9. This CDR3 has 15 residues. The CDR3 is CASTTVGQNNEKLFF. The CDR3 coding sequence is TGTGCCAGCACCACGGTGGGACAGAATAATGAAAAACTGTTTTTT.